In this sample, the clone carrying this T cell receptor (beta chain) turned up once. Trimming cost V 2 bases and J 2 bases, with 10 bases left between them. The CDR3 extends over 15 amino acids. Germline V gene data show CDR1 as KGHSH and CDR2 as LQKENI. The sorted conventional CD4+ T cells were CD25-low and CD127-high, with genomic DNA sequenced. This record belongs to a study of regulatory and conventional T cells in RAG deficiency. The data were produced by immunoSEQ multiplex PCR, yet TCRdb's version contains in-frame clones alone and is incomplete. The sample shows roughly 28,000 clones, nearly 95% of them seen only once. In addition, the sample was reused for a study of regulatory T cells. That source reports: The PCR used 52 TRBV and 13 TRBJ primers.

The sample was CD25- CD4+ T cells sorted from blood. This clonotype was obtained from a human donor in good health. The chain has TRBV18 and TRBJ1-5; D not resolved. The CDR3 protein is CASSPGFGGNQPQHF. CDR3 DNA: TGTGCCAGCTCACCAGGGTTTGGAGGCAATCAGCCCCAGCATTTT.